This entry concerns a single T cell receptor (beta chain). What it binds is unknown. The CDR3 totals 16 residues. The V gene's germline CDR1 is MDHEN and CDR2 SYDVKM. With 2 bases clipped from V and 3 bases from J, the junction kept 4 bases outside the gene matches. This record belongs to a study of T cell responses to AZD1222 COVID-19 vaccine. Overall study context: Pooled in the analysis were second doses at about 4 or about 12 weeks.

Study-level results: Donors were largely white British and mainly female; clonal diversity was possibly underestimated. Spike-specific TCR breadth and depth were elevated following two AZD1222 doses. Repertoires were obtained solely post-peak T cell response.

Assay: immunoSEQ multiplex PCR; the TCRdb copy retains only in-frame clones and omits some. The sample contains some 150,000 clones, about 90% of which appear only once. The TCR was taken from an adult in good health. The chain couples TRBV28 to TRBJ2-6, with TRBD1 matching over 7 bases. The material sequenced was peripheral blood, taken on day 0 of AZD1222 vaccination. The CDR3 here is CASSLTGAGGANVLTF. DNA for the CDR3: TGTGCCAGCAGTTTAACAGGGGCTGGTGGGGCCAACGTCCTGACTTTC.